One TCR beta chain is described in this entry. What it recognizes is unknown. The authors took PBMCs from 8.5 to 10 ml fresh peripheral blood. Researchers amplified the TCR beta CDR3 regions from RNA transcripts. The HTBI primer set was used in a first-round RT-PCR of the TCR CDR3. Using its own MiXCR run on the multiplex PCR reads, TCRdb lists one record per CDR3 protein. The sample records about 300,000 distinct CDR3 sequences, roughly a fifth being singletons. The data belong to a study of T cells in Graves' hyperthyroidism and ophthalmopathy. Turning to the study itself: Sampling of peripheral blood happened at initial diagnosis, prior to any treatment.

Study-wide results and limits: Prediction of ophthalmopathy progression came a median around 6 months pre-onset.

The source of this sequence is a man aged 45-65 years with Graves' ophthalmopathy. Material: blood.

The DNA of the CDR3 is TGCAGTGCTAAACAAGGGGGGGGCGGAGATACGCAGTATTTT. As protein: CSAKQGGGGDTQYF. The rearrangement links TRBV20-1 to TRBJ2-3; D possibly corresponds to TRBD2 (7 bases). Trimming took off 4 bases at V and 5 bases at J, with 16 bases between the two ends. The CDR3 spans 14 residues. The germline CDR1 and CDR2 sequences are DFQATT and SNEGSKA (reference sequence).